The present entry profiles one T cell receptor beta chain with its context. The CDR3 runs 16 residues. With 4 bases removed from V and 0 bases from J, the gap between germline ends came to 13 bases. Germline loops: CDR1 SGHRS, CDR2 YFSETQ. The table came from immunoSEQ multiplex PCR; TCRdb's copy has only in-frame clones and leaves some out. Among around 120,000 clones listed, about 88% were seen once. This sample is part of a study of T cell responses to AZD1222 COVID-19 vaccine. The specimen comprised peripheral blood, sampled on day 0 of AZD1222 vaccination. The chain is built from TRBV5-1 and TRBJ1-4; D not resolved. This receptor was identified in an adult in good health. CDR3 sequence: CASSPGFASTNEKLFF. CDR3 coding DNA: TGCGCCAGCAGCCCTGGTTTCGCATCAACTAATGAAAAACTGTTTTTT.